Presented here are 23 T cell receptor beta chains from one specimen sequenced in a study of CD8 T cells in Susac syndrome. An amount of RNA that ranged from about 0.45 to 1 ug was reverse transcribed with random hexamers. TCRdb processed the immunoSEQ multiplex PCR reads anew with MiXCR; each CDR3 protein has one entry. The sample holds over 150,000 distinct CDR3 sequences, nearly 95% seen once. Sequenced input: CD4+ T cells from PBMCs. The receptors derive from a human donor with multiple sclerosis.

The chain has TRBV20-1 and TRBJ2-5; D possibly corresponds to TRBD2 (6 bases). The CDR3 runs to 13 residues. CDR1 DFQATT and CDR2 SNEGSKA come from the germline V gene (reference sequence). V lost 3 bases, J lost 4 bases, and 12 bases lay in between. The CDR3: CSARGVGGETQYF. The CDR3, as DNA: TGCAGTGCTAGGGGAGTGGGAGGAGAGACCCAGTACTTC.

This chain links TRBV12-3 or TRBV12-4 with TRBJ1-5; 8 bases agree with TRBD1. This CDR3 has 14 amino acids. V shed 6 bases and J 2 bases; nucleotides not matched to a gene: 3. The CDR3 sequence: CASRATGGNQPQHF. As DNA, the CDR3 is TGTGCCAGCAGGGCGACAGGGGGCAATCAGCCCCAGCATTTT.

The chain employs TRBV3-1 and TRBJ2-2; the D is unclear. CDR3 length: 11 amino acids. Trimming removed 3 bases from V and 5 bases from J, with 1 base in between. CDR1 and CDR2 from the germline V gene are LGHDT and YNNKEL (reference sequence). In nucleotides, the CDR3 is TGTGCCAGCAGCCATACCGGGGAGCTGTTTTTT. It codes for CASSHTGELFF.

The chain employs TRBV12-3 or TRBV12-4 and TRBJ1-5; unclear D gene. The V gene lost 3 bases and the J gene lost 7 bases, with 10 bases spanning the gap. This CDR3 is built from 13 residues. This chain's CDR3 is CASSFDGPQPQHF. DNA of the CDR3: TGTGCCAGCAGTTTTGATGGCCCGCAGCCCCAGCATTTT.

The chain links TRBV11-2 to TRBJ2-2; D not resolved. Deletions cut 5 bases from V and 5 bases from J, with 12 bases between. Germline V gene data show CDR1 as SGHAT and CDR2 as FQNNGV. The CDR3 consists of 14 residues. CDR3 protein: CASSRLSGTGELFF. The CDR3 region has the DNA TGTGCCAGCAGCAGGCTCTCCGGGACCGGGGAGCTGTTTTTT.

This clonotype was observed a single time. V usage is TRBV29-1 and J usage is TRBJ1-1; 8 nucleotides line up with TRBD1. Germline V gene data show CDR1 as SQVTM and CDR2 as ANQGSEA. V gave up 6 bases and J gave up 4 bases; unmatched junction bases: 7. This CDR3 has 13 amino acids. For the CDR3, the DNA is TGCAGCGTCGCCGGACAGGGAGGCACTGAAGCTTTCTTT. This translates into CSVAGQGGTEAFF. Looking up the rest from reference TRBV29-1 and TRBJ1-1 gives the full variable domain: SAVISQKPSRDICQRGTSLTIQCQVDSQVTMMFWYRQQPGQSLTLIATANQGSEATYESGFVIDKFPISRPNLTFSTLTVSNMSPEDSSIYLCSVAGQGGTEAFFGQGTRLTVV.

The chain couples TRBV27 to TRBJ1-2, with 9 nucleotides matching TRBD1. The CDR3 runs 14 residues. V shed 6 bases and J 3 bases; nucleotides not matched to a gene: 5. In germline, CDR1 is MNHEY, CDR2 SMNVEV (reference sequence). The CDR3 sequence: CASRGQGNDYGYTF. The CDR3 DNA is TGTGCCAGCAGGGGACAGGGAAATGACTATGGCTACACCTTC.

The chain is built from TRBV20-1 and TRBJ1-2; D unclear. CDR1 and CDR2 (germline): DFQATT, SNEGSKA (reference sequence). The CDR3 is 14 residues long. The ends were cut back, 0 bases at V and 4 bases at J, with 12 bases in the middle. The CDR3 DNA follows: TGCAGTGCTAGAGATTTCAGGTCTAGCTATGGCTACACCTTC. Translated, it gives CSARDFRSSYGYTF.

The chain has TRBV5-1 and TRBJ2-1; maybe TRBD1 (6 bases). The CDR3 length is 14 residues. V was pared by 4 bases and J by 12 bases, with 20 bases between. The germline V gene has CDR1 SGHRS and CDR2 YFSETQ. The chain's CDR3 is CASSPRPTGPGQFF. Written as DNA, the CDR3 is TGCGCCAGCAGCCCACGACCGACAGGCCCGGGGCAGTTCTTC.

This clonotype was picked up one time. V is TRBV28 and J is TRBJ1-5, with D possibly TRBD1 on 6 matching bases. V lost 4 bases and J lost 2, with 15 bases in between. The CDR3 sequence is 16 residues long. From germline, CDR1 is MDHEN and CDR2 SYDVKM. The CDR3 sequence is CASSSGAQGGNQPQHF. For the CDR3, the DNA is TGTGCCAGCAGTTCGGGGGCCCAGGGAGGCAATCAGCCCCAGCATTTT.

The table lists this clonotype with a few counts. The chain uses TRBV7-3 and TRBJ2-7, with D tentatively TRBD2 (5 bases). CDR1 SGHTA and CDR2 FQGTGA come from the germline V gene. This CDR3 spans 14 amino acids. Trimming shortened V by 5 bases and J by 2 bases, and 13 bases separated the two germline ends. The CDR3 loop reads CASSPGPGTYEQYF. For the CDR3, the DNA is TGTGCCAGCAGCCCTGGGCCGGGGACCTACGAGCAGTACTTC.

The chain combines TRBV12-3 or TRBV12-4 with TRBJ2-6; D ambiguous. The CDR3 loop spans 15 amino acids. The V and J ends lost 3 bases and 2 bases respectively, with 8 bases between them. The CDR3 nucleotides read TGTGCCAGCAGTTTGCTCGGAACTGGGGCCAACGTCCTGACTTTC. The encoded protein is CASSLLGTGANVLTF.

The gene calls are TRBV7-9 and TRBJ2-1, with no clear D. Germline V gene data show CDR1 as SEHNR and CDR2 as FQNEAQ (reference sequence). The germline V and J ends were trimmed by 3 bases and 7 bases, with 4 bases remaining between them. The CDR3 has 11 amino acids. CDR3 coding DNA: TGTGCCAGCAGCTTTATGAATGAGCAGTTCTTC. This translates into CASSFMNEQFF.

CDR3 residues: CASSLREPGAFF. Here the CDR3 DNA reads TGTGCCAGCAGTTTAAGGGAACCCGGAGCTTTCTTT. The J gene is TRBJ1-1, the V gene TRBV12-3 or TRBV12-4; D gene uncertain. CDR3 length: 12 amino acids. V gave up 2 bases and J gave up 10 bases, with 11 bases separating them.

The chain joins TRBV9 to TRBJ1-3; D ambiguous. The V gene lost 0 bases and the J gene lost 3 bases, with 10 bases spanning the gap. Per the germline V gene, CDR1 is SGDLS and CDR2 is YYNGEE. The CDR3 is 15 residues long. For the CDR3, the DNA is TGTGCCAGCAGCGTAGGGGAAGGTAGTGGAAACACCATATATTTT. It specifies CASSVGEGSGNTIYF.

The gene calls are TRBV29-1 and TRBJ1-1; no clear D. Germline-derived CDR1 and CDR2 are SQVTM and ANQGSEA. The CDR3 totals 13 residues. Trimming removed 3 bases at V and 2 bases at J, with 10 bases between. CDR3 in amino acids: CSVEKPLNTEAFF. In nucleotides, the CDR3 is TGCAGCGTTGAGAAACCGTTAAACACTGAAGCTTTCTTT.

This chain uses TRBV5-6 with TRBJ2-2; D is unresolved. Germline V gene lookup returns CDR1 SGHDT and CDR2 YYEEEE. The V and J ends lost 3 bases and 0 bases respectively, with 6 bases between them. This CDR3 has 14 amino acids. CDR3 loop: CASSWPPNTGELFF. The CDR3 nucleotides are TGTGCCAGCAGCTGGCCTCCGAACACCGGGGAGCTGTTTTTT.

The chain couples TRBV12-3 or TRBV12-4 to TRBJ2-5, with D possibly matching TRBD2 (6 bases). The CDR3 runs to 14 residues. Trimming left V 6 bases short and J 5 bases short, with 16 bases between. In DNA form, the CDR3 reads TGTGCCAGCAGCCGGCCCGGGAGTTCGGAGACCCAGTACTTC. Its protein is CASSRPGSSETQYF.

The CDR3 DNA reads as TGTGCCAGTCATCAGGAGAATCAGCCCCAGCATTTT. Translating it yields CASHQENQPQHF. The rearrangement links TRBV2 to TRBJ1-5; D is unclear. Trimming left V 9 bases short and J 4 bases short, with 10 bases between. The germline V gene encodes CDR1 SNHLY and CDR2 FYNNEI. The CDR3 runs to 12 residues.

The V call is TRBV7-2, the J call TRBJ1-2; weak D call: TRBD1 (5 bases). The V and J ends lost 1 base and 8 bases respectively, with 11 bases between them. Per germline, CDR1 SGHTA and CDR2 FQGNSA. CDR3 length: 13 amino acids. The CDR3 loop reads CASSLERGGGYTF. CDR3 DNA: TGTGCCAGCAGCTTAGAACGGGGCGGGGGCTACACCTTC.

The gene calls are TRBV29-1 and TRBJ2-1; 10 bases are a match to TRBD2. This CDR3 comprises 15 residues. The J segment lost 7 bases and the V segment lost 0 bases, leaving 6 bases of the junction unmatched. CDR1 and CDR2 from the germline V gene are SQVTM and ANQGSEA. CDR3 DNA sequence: TGCAGCGTTGAAGACTACCCTAGCGGGAGAAATGAGCAGTTCTTC. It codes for CSVEDYPSGRNEQFF.

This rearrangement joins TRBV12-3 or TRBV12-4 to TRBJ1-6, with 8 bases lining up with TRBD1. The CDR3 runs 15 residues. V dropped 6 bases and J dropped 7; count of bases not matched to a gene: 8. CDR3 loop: CASRGRTGRNSPLHF. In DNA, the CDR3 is TGTGCCAGCAGGGGACGGACAGGGAGGAATTCACCCCTCCACTTT.

CDR3 loop: CASSLWGQGFTDTQYF. As DNA, the CDR3 is TGTGCCAGCAGCTTATGGGGACAGGGGTTTACTGATACGCAGTATTTT. The rearrangement joins TRBV7-2 to TRBJ2-3, with 10 bases matching TRBD1. The CDR3 has 16 amino acids. The ends lost 2 bases at V and 6 bases at J; junction bases unmatched: 8. Germline CDR1 SGHTA, CDR2 FQGNSA.